This T cell receptor (beta chain) was sequenced during a study of T-cell reconstitution after alpha-beta-depleted transplantation in children. CDR3 size: 15 residues. Per germline, CDR1 SGHTA and CDR2 FQGNSA. Concerning this clonotype: One junction end does not reproduce the germline sequence, and a read error may be involved.

Researchers prepared the TCRbeta library using unique molecular identifiers, the study reports. TCRdb passed the PCR reads through MiXCR, listing each CDR3 protein once. This table holds roughly 180,000 distinct CDR3 sequences, about 14% found once. The V and J genes are TRBV7-2 and TRBJ1-5; D call uncertain. The receptor comes from a human donor who donated a stem cell graft to a child with acute lymphoblastic leukemia. Sequenced here: PBMCs from the stem cell graft donor, sampled from the stem cell graft. CDR3 protein: CASSPNIYSKQPQHF. The CDR3 region has the DNA TGTGCCAGCAGCCCCAACATCTATAGCAAACAGCCCCAGCATTTT.